This TCR beta chain was observed in a study of T cell responses to AZD1222 COVID-19 vaccine. Measured with immunoSEQ multiplex PCR; TCRdb has only the in-frame clones, and not every one. The repertoire includes 100,000 to 150,000 clones, around 90% of them detected once, and 1.5% to 1.7% sits in the top ten. V was cut by 7 bases and J by 4 bases, with 7 bases left in between. The germline V gene has CDR1 MNHEY and CDR2 SVGAGI. This CDR3 is 11 amino acids long. This chain links TRBV6-5 with TRBJ2-5; D gene ambiguous. The origin of this receptor is an adult in good health. Material: peripheral blood, obtained on day 0 of AZD1222 vaccination. CDR3 nucleotides: TGTGCCAGCACCCACCGAGAGACCCAGTACTTC. Protein sequence: CASTHRETQYF.